This passage covers 3 T cell receptor beta chains from one sample sequenced in a study of cytomegalovirus exposure and HLA in healthy donors. In the PCR, 60 Vbeta and 13 Jbeta primers were used. The repertoire was sequenced with immunoSEQ multiplex PCR; TCRdb's copy has only in-frame clones and lacks some. The sample includes about 160,000 clones, approximately 85% of them seen just once. Input material: PBMCs. The receptor source for this set is a middle-aged man in good health and CMV-seropositive.

The V call is TRBV11-3, the J call TRBJ2-2, with 9 nucleotides matching TRBD1. Germline loops: CDR1 SGHNT, CDR2 YENEEA. Losses at the gene ends were 4 bases for V and 6 bases for J; bases not matched to a gene: 9. CDR3 size: 16 residues. CDR3 sequence (DNA): TGTGCCAGCAGCTACCGGGACAGGGTATTAGCCGGGGAGCTGTTTTTT. It translates to CASSYRDRVLAGELFF.

The chain combines TRBV28 with TRBJ2-7; 9 positions match TRBD1. The CDR3 is 14 residues long. CDR1 is MDHEN, CDR2 SYDVKM, per germline. V was clipped by 7 bases and J by 4 bases; unmatched bases: 8. This chain's CDR3 is CASNRPGQGYEQYF. Written as DNA, the CDR3 is TGTGCCAGCAACAGACCGGGACAGGGTTACGAGCAGTACTTC.

CDR3 nucleotide sequence: TGTGCCAGCAGTGAAGGAGGGAATGGCTACACCTTC. This codes for CASSEGGNGYTF. The chain links TRBV6-4 to TRBJ1-2; D not resolved. This CDR3 is built from 12 residues. CDR1 MRHNA and CDR2 SNTAGT come from the germline V gene. Trimming shortened V by 3 bases and J by 6 bases, and 8 bases separated the two germline ends.